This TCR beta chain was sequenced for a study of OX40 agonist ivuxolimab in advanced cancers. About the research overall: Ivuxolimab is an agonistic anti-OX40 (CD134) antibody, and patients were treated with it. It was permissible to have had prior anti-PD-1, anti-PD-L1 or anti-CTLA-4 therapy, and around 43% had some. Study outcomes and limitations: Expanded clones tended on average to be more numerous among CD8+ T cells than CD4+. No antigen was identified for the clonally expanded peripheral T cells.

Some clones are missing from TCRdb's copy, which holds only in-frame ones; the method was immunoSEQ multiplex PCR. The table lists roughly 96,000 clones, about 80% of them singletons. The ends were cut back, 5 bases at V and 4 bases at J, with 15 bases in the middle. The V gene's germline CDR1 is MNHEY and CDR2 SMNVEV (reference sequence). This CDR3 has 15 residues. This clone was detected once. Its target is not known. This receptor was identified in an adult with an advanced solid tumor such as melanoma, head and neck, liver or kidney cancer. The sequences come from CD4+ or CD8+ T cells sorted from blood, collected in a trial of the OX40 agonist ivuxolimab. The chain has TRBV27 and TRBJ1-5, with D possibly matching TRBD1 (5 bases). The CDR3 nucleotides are TGTGCCAGCAGTCCTGGTTGGGGCCCTAATCAGCCCCAGCATTTT. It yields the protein CASSPGWGPNQPQHF.